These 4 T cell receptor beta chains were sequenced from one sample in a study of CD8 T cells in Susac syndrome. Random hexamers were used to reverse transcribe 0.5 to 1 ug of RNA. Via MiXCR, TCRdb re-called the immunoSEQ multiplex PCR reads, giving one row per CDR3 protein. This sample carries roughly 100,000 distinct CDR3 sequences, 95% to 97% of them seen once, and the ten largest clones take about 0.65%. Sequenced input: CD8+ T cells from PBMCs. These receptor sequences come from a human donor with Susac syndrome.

CDR3 nucleotide sequence: TGTGCCAGCAGCCCCAGCGGGGGGGCTGTGAATACGCAGTATTTT. The encoded protein is CASSPSGGAVNTQYF. J is TRBJ2-3 and V is TRBV5-8, with 10 bases fitting TRBD2. The CDR3 extends over 15 amino acids. Trimming cost V 4 bases and J 7 bases; bases outside gene matches: 9. CDR1 is SGHTS, CDR2 YDEGEE, per germline.

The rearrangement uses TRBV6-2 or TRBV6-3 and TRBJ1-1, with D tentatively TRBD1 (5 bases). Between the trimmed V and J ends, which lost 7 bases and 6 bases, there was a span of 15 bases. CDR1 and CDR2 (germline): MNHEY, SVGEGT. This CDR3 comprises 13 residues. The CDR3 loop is CASKRDGAAEAFF. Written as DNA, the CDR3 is TGTGCCAGCAAGCGGGACGGCGCAGCTGAAGCTTTCTTT.

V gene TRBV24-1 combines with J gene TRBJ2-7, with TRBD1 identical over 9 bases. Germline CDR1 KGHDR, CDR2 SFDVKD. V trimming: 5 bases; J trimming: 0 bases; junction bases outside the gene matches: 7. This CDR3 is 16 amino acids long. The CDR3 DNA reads TGTGCCACCAGTGGTGGACAGGGGACTAACTCCTACGAGCAGTACTTC. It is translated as CATSGGQGTNSYEQYF.

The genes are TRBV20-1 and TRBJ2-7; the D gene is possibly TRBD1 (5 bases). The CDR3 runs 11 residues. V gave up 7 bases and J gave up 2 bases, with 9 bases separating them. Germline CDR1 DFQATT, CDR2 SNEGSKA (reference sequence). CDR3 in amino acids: CSVPGTYEQYF. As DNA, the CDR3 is TGCAGTGTCCCAGGGACCTACGAGCAGTACTTC.